The sequence of this T cell receptor beta chain was determined in a study of T-cell reconstitution after alpha-beta-depleted transplantation in children. Unique molecular identifiers featured in how the TCRbeta library was prepared. TCRdb ran MiXCR on the PCR reads and lists one entry per CDR3 protein. The sample consists of fewer than 1 million distinct CDR3 sequences, roughly 15% of them appearing once. V was pared by 2 bases and J by 14 bases, with 9 bases of the junction left unmatched. Per the germline V gene, CDR1 is MNHEY and CDR2 is SMNVEV (reference sequence). The CDR3 is 14 residues long. This chain uses TRBV27 with TRBJ2-3, with 11 bases aligning to TRBD2. This receptor was taken from a male patient younger than 18 who had a stem cell transplant for acute lymphoblastic leukemia, so the T cells may come from the graft donor. Sequencing used PBMCs, mostly from graft donor cells, obtained 360 days after TCRalphabeta/CD19-depleted stem cell transplant. The CDR3 region is CASSLGLAGGIRYF. The CDR3 region has the DNA TGTGCCAGCAGTTTAGGGCTAGCGGGAGGTATACGGTATTTT.